Each of the 15 T cell receptor beta chains below was sequenced from the same sample in a study of T cell responses to AZD1222 COVID-19 vaccine. Generated by immunoSEQ multiplex PCR, the TCRdb table keeps only in-frame clones and is missing some. The sample includes 65,000 to 80,000 clones, under 95% seen only once; the top ten take 5.5% to 9%. The sample was peripheral blood, taken on day 0 of MenACWY control vaccination. The receptor set was obtained from an adult in good health.

The chain recombines TRBV28 with TRBJ2-4; 9 bases agree with TRBD1. This CDR3 spans 17 amino acids. The trim removed 5 bases at V and 0 bases at J, leaving 8 bases unmatched. Germline CDR1 reads MDHEN; CDR2 reads SYDVKM. CDR3 nucleotides: TGTGCCAGCAGTGCACCGACAGGGGGATTAGCCAAAAACATTCAGTACTTC. It specifies CASSAPTGGLAKNIQYF. Full variable domain (rest looked up from reference TRBV28 and TRBJ2-4): DVKVTQSSRYLVKRTGEKVFLECVQDMDHENMFWYRQDPGLGLRLIYFSYDVKMKEKGDIPEGYSVSREKKERFSLILESASTNQTSMYLCASSAPTGGLAKNIQYFGAGTRLSVL.

The gene calls are TRBV24-1 and TRBJ1-2; weak D call: TRBD1 (5 bases). The CDR3 sequence is 14 residues long. Germline loops: CDR1 KGHDR, CDR2 SFDVKD. Trimming removed 2 bases from V and 4 bases from J, with 10 bases in between. The CDR3 sequence: CATSDSGQVYGYTF. CDR3 nucleotides: TGTGCCACCAGTGATTCTGGACAAGTCTATGGCTACACCTTC.

This clone was seen only once. J is TRBJ1-2 and V is TRBV28; the match to TRBD1 covers 11 bases. Germline trimming cut 2 bases from V and 5 bases from J; bases unmatched to any gene: 10. Germline loops: CDR1 MDHEN, CDR2 SYDVKM. The CDR3 spans 17 residues. CDR3: CASSLDWTGGYGYGYTF. The CDR3 region has the DNA TGTGCCAGCAGTTTAGACTGGACAGGGGGCTATGGGTATGGCTACACCTTC.

V usage is TRBV2 and J usage is TRBJ1-2; D not resolved. Between the trimmed V and J ends, which lost 4 bases and 0 bases, there was a span of 12 bases. The CDR3 has 15 amino acids. The germline V gene encodes CDR1 SNHLY and CDR2 FYNNEI. CDR3: CASSGGRGSNYGYTF. CDR3 DNA sequence: TGTGCCAGCAGTGGTGGCAGAGGATCTAACTATGGCTACACCTTC.

J is TRBJ2-6 and V is TRBV7-3, with D perhaps TRBD2 (6 bases). From germline, CDR1 is SGHTA and CDR2 FQGTGA. V dropped 5 bases and J dropped 4 bases, with 15 bases sitting between them. The length of the CDR3 is 16 residues. This CDR3 reads CASSPKGTSGANVLTF. DNA for the CDR3: TGTGCCAGCAGCCCAAAAGGGACTTCAGGGGCCAACGTCCTGACTTTC.

In nucleotides, the CDR3 is TGTGCCAGCAGGGAGATAGACTATAATTCACCCCTCCACTTT. It translates to CASREIDYNSPLHF. V usage is TRBV27 and J usage is TRBJ1-6, with unresolved D. This CDR3 is 14 amino acids long. Germline loops: CDR1 MNHEY, CDR2 SMNVEV (reference sequence). Deletions cut 6 bases from V and 3 bases from J, with 9 bases between.

The chain joins TRBV9 to TRBJ2-1; D remains unclear. The V gene lost 2 bases and the J gene lost 3 bases, with 12 bases spanning the gap. The germline gives CDR1 SGDLS, CDR2 YYNGEE. The CDR3 has 15 amino acids. CDR3 nucleotide sequence: TGTGCCAGCAGCGTTGGCTACCAAATCTACAATGAGCAGTTCTTC. This codes for CASSVGYQIYNEQFF. The full variable domain, its missing parts supplied by reference TRBV9 and TRBJ2-1, is DSGVTQTPKHLITATGQRVTLRCSPRSGDLSVYWYQQSLDQGLQFLIQYYNGEERAKGNILERFSAQQFPDLHSELNLSSLELGDSALYFCASSVGYQIYNEQFFGPGTRLTVL.

The chain is built from TRBV7-9 and TRBJ2-7, with D possibly being TRBD1 (7 bases). V was cut by 6 bases and J by 5 bases, with 11 bases left in between. Germline CDR1 reads SEHNR; CDR2 reads FQNEAQ (reference sequence). CDR3 length: 12 amino acids. Here the CDR3 reads CASRSGGNEQYF. The CDR3 DNA follows: TGTGCCAGCAGATCAGGGGGGAACGAGCAGTACTTC.

This clone was picked up one time. The chain's CDR3 is CASSAIAGNTIYF. CDR3 DNA sequence: TGTGCCAGCAGCGCCATTGCTGGAAACACCATATATTTT. The chain has TRBV7-2 and TRBJ1-3; D not resolved. This CDR3 contains 13 residues. Trimming shortened V by 5 bases and J by 2 bases, and 7 bases separated the two germline ends. Germline-derived CDR1 and CDR2 are SGHTA and FQGNSA.

The rearrangement links TRBV9 to TRBJ2-2; 9 bases fit TRBD2. V was clipped by 3 bases and J by 4 bases; unmatched bases: 1. The CDR3 is made up of 14 amino acids. CDR1 and CDR2 (germline): SGDLS, YYNGEE. CDR3 nucleotide sequence: TGTGCCAGCAGCGGGCGGGAGGGCACCGGGGAGCTGTTTTTT. Translating it yields CASSGREGTGELFF.

V usage is TRBV15 and J usage is TRBJ1-1, with D uncertain. V dropped 3 bases and J dropped 8 bases, with 16 bases sitting between them. The CDR3 is 14 residues long. Per germline, CDR1 LNHNV and CDR2 YYDKDF (reference sequence). The CDR3 nucleotides are TGTGCCACCAGCAGTGTACTTGGGGTCTCGGAAGCTTTCTTT. Translating gives CATSSVLGVSEAFF. The complete variable domain, with remaining parts taken from reference TRBV15 and TRBJ1-1, reads DAMVIQNPRYQVTQFGKPVTLSCSQTLNHNVMYWYQQKSSQAPKLLFHYYDKDFNNEADTPDNFQSRRPNTSFCFLDIRSPGLGDTAMYLCATSSVLGVSEAFFGQGTRLTVV.

V gene TRBV6-2 or TRBV6-3 combines with J gene TRBJ1-1; D uncertain. Germline values: CDR1 MNHEY, CDR2 SVGEGT. This CDR3 is 12 amino acids long. V dropped 7 bases and J dropped 7 bases, with 13 bases sitting between them. The CDR3 nucleotides are TGTGCCAGCAACCCCAGGCTGGGTGAAGCTTTCTTT. Residues: CASNPRLGEAFF.

This clone was counted between two and nine times. The chain employs TRBV7-8 and TRBJ1-2; D not certain. The CDR3 is made up of 13 amino acids. Germline CDR1 SGHVS, CDR2 FQNEAQ. V dropped 5 bases and J dropped 11 bases, with 18 bases sitting between them. The CDR3, as DNA: TGTGCCAGCAGCCCTCTGACGCAAGGCCTTTACACCTTC. Its translation: CASSPLTQGLYTF.

This chain joins TRBV5-1 and TRBJ2-3; possibly TRBD1 for D (7 bases). Deletions cut 0 bases from V and 2 bases from J, with 13 bases between. This CDR3 region has 16 residues. Germline CDR1 reads SGHRS; CDR2 reads YFSETQ. In DNA form, the CDR3 reads TGCGCCAGCAGCTTGGTTGCAGGGGGGTTCACAGATACGCAGTATTTT. Translated: CASSLVAGGFTDTQYF.

Only one count was recorded for this clone. The chain links TRBV24-1 to TRBJ1-5; D is unclear. The CDR3 consists of 15 residues. V lost 4 bases and J lost 8, with 17 bases in between. CDR1 KGHDR and CDR2 SFDVKD come from the germline V gene. CDR3 bases: TGTGCCACCAGTGACCCTACCATGGCCGGGGAGCCCCAGCATTTT. Translating it yields CATSDPTMAGEPQHF.